The clone carrying this TCR beta chain showed up just a few times. Antigen specificity is unknown. Per sample, at least 6 micrograms of total RNA were extracted. CDR3 length: 19 residues. Looked up from germline, CDR1 is MDHEN and CDR2 is SYDVKM. The trim removed 6 bases at V and 4 bases at J, leaving 16 bases unmatched. PCR was performed a second time for about 6 to 12 cycles using a sample-barcoded 5' primer and a J-beta primer mix. TCRdb independently ran MiXCR on the 5' RACE reads; one entry per CDR3 protein. The sample records approximately 1.5 million distinct CDR3 sequences, almost 35% being singletons. These data come from a study of blood T cells in healthy people across ages. Study-level findings and limits: Diversity of TCR beta per million T cells declined in a roughly linear way with age. Naive and antigen-experienced cells were not separated, limiting conclusive comparison.

This sequence originates from a woman aged 25 to 39 in good health. The sample was blood. The chain carries TRBV28 and TRBJ2-6, with TRBD2 matching over 9 bases. The CDR3 spells CASSHPGLADQGGANVLTF. The CDR3 region has the DNA TGTGCCAGCAGCCATCCGGGACTAGCAGATCAAGGGGGGGCCAACGTCCTGACTTTC.